This record covers a single TCR beta chain. Produced via immunoSEQ multiplex PCR; TCRdb's table is partial and in-frame only. In the table there are under 350,000 clones, over 75% of which are singletons. The record originates from a study of blood T cell repertoires in COVID-19. Per germline, CDR1 KGHSH and CDR2 LQKENI. The J segment lost 4 bases and the V segment lost 4 bases, leaving 4 bases of the junction unmatched. This CDR3 region has 14 residues. The chain employs TRBV18 and TRBJ1-3; 7 nucleotides agree with TRBD1. The receptor was isolated from a human donor in a cohort sampled during active COVID-19. Sequencing input: peripheral blood. CDR3 amino acids: CASSRDRAGNTIYF. The CDR3 nucleotides are TGTGCCAGCTCACGCGACAGGGCCGGAAACACCATATATTTT.